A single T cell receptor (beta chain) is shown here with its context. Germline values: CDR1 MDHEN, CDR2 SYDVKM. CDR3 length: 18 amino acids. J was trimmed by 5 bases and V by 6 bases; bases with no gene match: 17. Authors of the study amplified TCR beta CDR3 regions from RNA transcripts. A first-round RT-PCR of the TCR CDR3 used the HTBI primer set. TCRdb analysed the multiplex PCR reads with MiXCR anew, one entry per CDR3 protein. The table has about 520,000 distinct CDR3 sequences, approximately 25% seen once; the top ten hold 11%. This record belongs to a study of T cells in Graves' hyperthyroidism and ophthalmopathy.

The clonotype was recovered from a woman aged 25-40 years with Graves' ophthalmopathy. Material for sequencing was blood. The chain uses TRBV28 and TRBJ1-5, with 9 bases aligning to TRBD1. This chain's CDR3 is CASSLDPGQGTLYQPQHF. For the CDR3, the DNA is TGTGCCAGCAGCCTCGATCCGGGACAGGGTACCCTCTATCAGCCCCAGCATTTT.